The clone carrying this T cell receptor (beta chain) was counted a single time. The record originates from a study of blood T cell repertoires in COVID-19. The repertoire was sequenced with immunoSEQ multiplex PCR; TCRdb's copy has only in-frame clones and lacks some. Of approximately 97,000 clones listed, roughly 90% were seen once; the top ten hold approximately 19%. V lost 4 bases, J lost 0 bases, and 13 bases lay in between. This CDR3 comprises 15 residues. Germline loops: CDR1 SGHRS, CDR2 YFSETQ. The V gene is TRBV5-1, the J gene TRBJ1-1; D remains unclear. The receptor's source is a woman aged 80 or over with acute or convalescent COVID-19. The sequenced sample was peripheral blood. CDR3 sequence (DNA): TGCGCCAGCAGCCCCCGACGGGTTATGAACACTGAAGCTTTCTTT. Its translation is CASSPRRVMNTEAFF.